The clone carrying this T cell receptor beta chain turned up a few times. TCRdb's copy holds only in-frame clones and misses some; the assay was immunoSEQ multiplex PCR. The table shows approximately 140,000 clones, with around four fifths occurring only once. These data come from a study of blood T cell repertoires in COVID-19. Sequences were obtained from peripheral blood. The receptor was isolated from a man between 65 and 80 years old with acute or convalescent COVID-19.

The CDR3 sequence: CAWSGDQGFIYGYTF. The CDR3 DNA is TGTGCCTGGAGTGGGGATCAGGGATTCATCTATGGCTACACCTTC. The chain joins TRBV30 to TRBJ1-2, with a possible D match to TRBD1 (5 bases). Germline lookup yields CDR1 GTSNPN and CDR2 SVGIG (reference sequence). The CDR3 has 15 amino acids. V was pared by 1 base and J by 4 bases, with 16 bases between.